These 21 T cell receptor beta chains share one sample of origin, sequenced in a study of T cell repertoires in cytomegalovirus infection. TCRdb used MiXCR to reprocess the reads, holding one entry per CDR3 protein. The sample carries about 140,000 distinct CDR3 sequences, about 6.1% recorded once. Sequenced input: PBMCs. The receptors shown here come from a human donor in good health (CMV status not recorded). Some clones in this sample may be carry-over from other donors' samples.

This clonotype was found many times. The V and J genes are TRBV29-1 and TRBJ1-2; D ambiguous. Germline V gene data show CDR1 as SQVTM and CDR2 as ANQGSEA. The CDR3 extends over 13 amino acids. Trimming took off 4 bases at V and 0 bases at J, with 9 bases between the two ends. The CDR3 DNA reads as TGCAGCGTTGGAGGCGGAACTAACTATGGCTACACCTTC. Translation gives CSVGGGTNYGYTF.

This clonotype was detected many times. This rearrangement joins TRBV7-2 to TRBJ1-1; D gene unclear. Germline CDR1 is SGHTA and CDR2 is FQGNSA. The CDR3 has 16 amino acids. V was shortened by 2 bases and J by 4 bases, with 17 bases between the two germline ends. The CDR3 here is CASSLSVGRVGTEAFF. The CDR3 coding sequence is TGTGCCAGCAGCTTATCGGTAGGGAGGGTGGGCACTGAAGCTTTCTTT.

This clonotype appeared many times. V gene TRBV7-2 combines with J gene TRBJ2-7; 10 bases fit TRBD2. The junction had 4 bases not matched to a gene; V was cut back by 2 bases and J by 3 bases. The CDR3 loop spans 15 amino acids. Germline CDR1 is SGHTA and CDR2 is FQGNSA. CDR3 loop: CASSLSTSGIYEQYF. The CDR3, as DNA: TGTGCCAGCAGCTTAAGCACTAGCGGGATCTACGAGCAGTACTTC.

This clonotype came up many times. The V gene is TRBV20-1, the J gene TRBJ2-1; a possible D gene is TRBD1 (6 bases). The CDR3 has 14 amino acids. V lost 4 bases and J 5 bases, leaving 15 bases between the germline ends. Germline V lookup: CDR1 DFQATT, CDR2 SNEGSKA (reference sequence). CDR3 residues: CSANSLEGDNEQFF. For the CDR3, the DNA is TGCAGTGCTAATAGCCTCGAGGGGGACAATGAGCAGTTCTTC.

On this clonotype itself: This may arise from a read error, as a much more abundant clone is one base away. This CDR3 reads CASSLNSDYEQYF. CDR3 sequence (DNA): TGTGCCAGCAGTTTAAACAGTGACTACGAGCAGTACTTC. The rearrangement links TRBV12-3 or TRBV12-4 to TRBJ2-7; no reliable D call. V was trimmed by 2 bases and J by 3 bases, leaving 8 bases between them. The CDR3 runs to 13 residues.

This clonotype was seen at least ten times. For the CDR3, the DNA is TGCAGCGTGCCCGGCCCCTCCTACGAGCAGTACTTC. Translation gives CSVPGPSYEQYF. The V and J genes are TRBV29-1 and TRBJ2-7; D is unclear. The V gene lost 6 bases and the J gene lost 0 bases, with 9 bases spanning the gap. This CDR3 region has 12 residues. In germline, CDR1 is SQVTM, CDR2 ANQGSEA.

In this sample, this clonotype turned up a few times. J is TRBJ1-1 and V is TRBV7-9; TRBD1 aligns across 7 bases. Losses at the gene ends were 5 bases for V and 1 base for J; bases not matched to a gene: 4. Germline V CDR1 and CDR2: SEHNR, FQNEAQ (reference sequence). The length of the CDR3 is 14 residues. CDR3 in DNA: TGTGCCAGCAGCGACAGGGACGGGAACACTGAAGCTTTCTTT. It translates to CASSDRDGNTEAFF.

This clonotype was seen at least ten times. CDR3 coding DNA: TGCAGTGCTAGAGATGAGCTTTTTGGGTCCCAATCAGATACGCAGTATTTT. Protein: CSARDELFGSQSDTQYF. The chain links TRBV20-1 to TRBJ2-3, with no clear D. CDR1 DFQATT and CDR2 SNEGSKA come from the germline V gene (reference sequence). The CDR3 is 17 residues long. V lost 0 bases to trimming and J lost 4 bases, with 20 bases between them.

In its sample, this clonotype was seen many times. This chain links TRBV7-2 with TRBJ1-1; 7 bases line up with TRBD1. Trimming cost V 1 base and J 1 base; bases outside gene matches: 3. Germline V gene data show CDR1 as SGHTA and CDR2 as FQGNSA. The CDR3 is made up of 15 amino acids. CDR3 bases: TGTGCCAGCAGCTTAGTGGGGACAGCGAACACTGAAGCTTTCTTT. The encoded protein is CASSLVGTANTEAFF.

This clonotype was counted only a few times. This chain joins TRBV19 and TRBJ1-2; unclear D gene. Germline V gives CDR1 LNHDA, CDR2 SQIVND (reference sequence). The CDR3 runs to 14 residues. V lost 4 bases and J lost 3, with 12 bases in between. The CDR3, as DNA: TGTGCCAGTAGTAGGTTCCGACGGGACTATGGCTACACCTTC. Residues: CASSRFRRDYGYTF.

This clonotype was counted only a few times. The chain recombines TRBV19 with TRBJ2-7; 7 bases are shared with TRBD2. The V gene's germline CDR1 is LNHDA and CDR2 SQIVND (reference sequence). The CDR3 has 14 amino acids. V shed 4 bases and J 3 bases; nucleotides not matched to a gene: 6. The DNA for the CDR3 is TGTGCCAGTAGTACCGGGACTATCAACTACGAGCAGTACTTC. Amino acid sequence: CASSTGTINYEQYF.

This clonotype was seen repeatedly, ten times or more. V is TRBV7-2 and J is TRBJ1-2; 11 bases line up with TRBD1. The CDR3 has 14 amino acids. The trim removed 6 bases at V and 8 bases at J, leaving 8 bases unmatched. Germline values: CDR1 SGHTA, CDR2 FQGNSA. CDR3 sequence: CASSRPDRGPGYTF. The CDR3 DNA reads TGTGCCAGCAGTCGCCCGGACAGGGGGCCCGGCTACACCTTC.

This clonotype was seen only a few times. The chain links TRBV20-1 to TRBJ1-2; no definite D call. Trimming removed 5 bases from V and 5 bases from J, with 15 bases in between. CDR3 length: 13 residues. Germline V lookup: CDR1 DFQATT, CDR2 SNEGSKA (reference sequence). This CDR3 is CSAARPSRYGYTF. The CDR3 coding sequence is TGCAGTGCTGCCCGACCCAGTAGATATGGCTACACCTTC.

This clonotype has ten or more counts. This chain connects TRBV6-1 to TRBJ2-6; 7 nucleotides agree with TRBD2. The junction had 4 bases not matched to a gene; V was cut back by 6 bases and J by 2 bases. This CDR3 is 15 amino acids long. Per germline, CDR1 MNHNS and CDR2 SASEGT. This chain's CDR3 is CASSWGGAGANVLTF. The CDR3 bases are TGTGCCAGCAGCTGGGGGGGGGCTGGGGCCAACGTCCTGACTTTC.

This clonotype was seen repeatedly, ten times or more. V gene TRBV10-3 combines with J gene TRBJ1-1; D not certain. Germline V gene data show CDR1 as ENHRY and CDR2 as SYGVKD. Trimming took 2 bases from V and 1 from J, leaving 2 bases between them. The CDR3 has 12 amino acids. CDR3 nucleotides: TGTGCCATCAGTGAGACGAACACTGAAGCTTTCTTT. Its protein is CAISETNTEAFF.

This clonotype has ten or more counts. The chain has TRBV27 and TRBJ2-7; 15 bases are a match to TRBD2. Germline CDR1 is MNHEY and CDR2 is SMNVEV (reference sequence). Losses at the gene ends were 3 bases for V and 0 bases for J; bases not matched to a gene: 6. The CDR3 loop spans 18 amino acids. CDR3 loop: CASSFSGTSGGISYEQYF. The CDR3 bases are TGTGCCAGCAGTTTTTCCGGGACTAGCGGGGGGATCTCCTACGAGCAGTACTTC.

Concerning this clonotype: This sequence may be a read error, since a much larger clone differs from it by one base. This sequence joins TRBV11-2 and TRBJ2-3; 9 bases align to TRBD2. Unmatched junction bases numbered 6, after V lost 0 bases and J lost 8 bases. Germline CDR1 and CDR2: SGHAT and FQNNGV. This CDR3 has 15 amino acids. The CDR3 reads CASSLEGLAPGTQYF. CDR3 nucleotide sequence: TGTGCCAGCAGCTTAGAGGGACTAGCCCCAGGTACGCAGTATTTT. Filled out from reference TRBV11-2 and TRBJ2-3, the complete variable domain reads EAGVAQSPRYKIIEKRQSVAFWCNPISGHATLYWYQQILGQGPKLLIQFQNNGVVDDSQLPKDRFSAERLKGVDSTLKIQPAKLEDSAVYLCASSLEGLAPGTQYFGPGTRLTVL.

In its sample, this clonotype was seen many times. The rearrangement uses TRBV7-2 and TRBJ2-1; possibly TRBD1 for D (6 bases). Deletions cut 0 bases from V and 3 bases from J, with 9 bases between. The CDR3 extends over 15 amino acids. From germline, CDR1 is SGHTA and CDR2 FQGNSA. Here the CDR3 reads CASSLAPGVYNEQFF. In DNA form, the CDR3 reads TGTGCCAGCAGCTTAGCGCCAGGGGTCTACAATGAGCAGTTCTTC.

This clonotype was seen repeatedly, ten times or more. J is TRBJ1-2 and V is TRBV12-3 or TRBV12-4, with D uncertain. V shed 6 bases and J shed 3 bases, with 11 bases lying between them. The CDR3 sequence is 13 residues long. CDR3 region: CASSLQFYYGYTF. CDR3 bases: TGTGCCAGCAGCCTACAGTTTTACTATGGCTACACCTTC.

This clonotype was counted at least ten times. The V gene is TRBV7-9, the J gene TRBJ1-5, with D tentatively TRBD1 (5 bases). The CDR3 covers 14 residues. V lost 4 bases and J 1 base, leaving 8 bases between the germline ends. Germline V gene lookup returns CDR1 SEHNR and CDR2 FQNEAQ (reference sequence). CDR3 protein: CASSSGLSNQPQHF. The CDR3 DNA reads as TGTGCCAGCAGCTCGGGACTGAGCAATCAGCCCCAGCATTTT.

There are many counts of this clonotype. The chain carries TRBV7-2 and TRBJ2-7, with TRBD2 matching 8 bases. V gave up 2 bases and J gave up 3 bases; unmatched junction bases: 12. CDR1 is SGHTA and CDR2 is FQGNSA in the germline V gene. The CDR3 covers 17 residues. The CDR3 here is CASSLLWSGGHLYEQYF. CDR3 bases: TGTGCCAGCAGCTTACTATGGTCGGGAGGGCATCTCTACGAGCAGTACTTC.